A single sample is the source of the 24 T cell receptor beta chains below, sequenced in a study of T cells in tuberculosis. Only in-frame clones appear in the TCRdb table, and some are missing; sequencing was by immunoSEQ multiplex PCR. The sample includes about 43,000 clones, roughly 96% of them seen just once. The sequenced sample consisted of PBMCs. The receptors were gathered from a donor aged 5-35 years with latent tuberculosis or without tuberculosis infection.

The sample holds one count of this clone. V and J are TRBV6-6 and TRBJ1-2; 9 bases are a match to TRBD1. The CDR3 spans 15 residues. CDR1 and CDR2 from the germline V gene are MNHNY and SVGAGI (reference sequence). Trimming cost V 8 bases and J 5 bases; bases outside gene matches: 12. The CDR3 DNA reads TGTGCCAGCCGGGACAGGACAGGGGCGAATTATGGCTACACCTTC. Translating gives CASRDRTGANYGYTF.

The chain is built from TRBV5-4 and TRBJ1-2; TRBD1 matches at 9 bases. J gave up 5 bases and V 4 bases, and 3 bases lay outside the gene matches. CDR3 length: 13 amino acids. From germline, CDR1 is SGHNT and CDR2 YYREEE (reference sequence). This CDR3 reads CASSGDRVYGYTF. The CDR3 DNA reads as TGTGCCAGCAGCGGGGACAGGGTGTATGGCTACACCTTC. The full variable domain, completed using reference TRBV5-4 and TRBJ1-2, is ETGVTQSPTHLIKTRGQQVTLRCSSQSGHNTVSWYQQALGQGPQFIFQYYREEENGRGNFPPRFSGLQFPNYSSELNVNALELDDSALYLCASSGDRVYGYTFGSGTRLTVV.

This clone was seen a single time. The rearrangement links TRBV30 to TRBJ1-1; TRBD1 matches at 7 bases. The trim removed 4 bases at V and 3 bases at J, leaving 5 bases unmatched. Germline-derived CDR1 and CDR2 are GTSNPN and SVGIG (reference sequence). There are 13 residues in the CDR3. The DNA of the CDR3 is TGTGCCTGGAATCGGGACAGTTACACTGAAGCTTTCTTT. Translated, it gives CAWNRDSYTEAFF.

The genes are TRBV27 and TRBJ1-2, with D tentatively TRBD1 (5 bases). With 2 bases removed from V and 4 bases from J, the gap between germline ends came to 11 bases. Germline lookup yields CDR1 MNHEY and CDR2 SMNVEV (reference sequence). This CDR3 contains 14 residues. This CDR3 reads CASSLRGGAYGYTF. CDR3 DNA: TGTGCCAGCAGTTTAAGGGGCGGGGCCTATGGCTACACCTTC.

The chain recombines TRBV30 with TRBJ2-7; 9 positions match TRBD1. CDR1 is GTSNPN and CDR2 is SVGIG in the germline V gene (reference sequence). This CDR3 has 17 residues. V lost 4 bases and J lost 2; bases outside the gene matches: 15. CDR3 amino acids: CAWTMYGNTGGPYEQYF. The CDR3 nucleotides read TGTGCCTGGACCATGTACGGGAATACAGGGGGCCCCTACGAGCAGTACTTC.

The chain has TRBV6-1 and TRBJ1-5, with 8 bases aligning to TRBD1. The CDR3 runs 15 residues. Germline lookup yields CDR1 MNHNS and CDR2 SASEGT. V shed 4 bases and J 7 bases; nucleotides not matched to a gene: 9. The CDR3 region is CASSGPGQVEQPQHF. In DNA, the CDR3 is TGTGCCAGCAGTGGACCGGGACAGGTTGAACAGCCCCAGCATTTT.

V and J are TRBV2 and TRBJ2-7; D unresolved. The CDR3 is 11 amino acids. Germline assignment: CDR1 SNHLY and CDR2 FYNNEI. Trimming left V 3 bases short and J 5 bases short, with 5 bases between. The CDR3: CASSDSNEQYF. The CDR3 coding sequence is TGTGCCAGCAGTGATTCTAACGAGCAGTACTTC.

This clone was counted a single time. CDR3: CASTNGGGPQHF. The CDR3 DNA is TGTGCCAGCACCAATGGGGGGGGGCCCCAGCATTTT. This chain uses TRBV7-6 with TRBJ1-5, with D tentatively TRBD1 (5 bases). V gave up 7 bases and J gave up 9 bases, with 13 bases separating them. The CDR3 has 12 residues. Germline V gene data show CDR1 as SGHVS and CDR2 as FNYEAQ.

The chain joins TRBV12-5 to TRBJ1-2; the D gene is possibly TRBD1 (5 bases). The CDR3 is 14 residues long. Germline loops: CDR1 LGHNT, CDR2 FRNRAP. V lost 2 bases, J lost 5 bases, and 12 bases lay in between. In DNA, the CDR3 is TGTGCTAGTGGTTTGTCCAGGGAAGTTTATGGCTACACCTTC. This codes for CASGLSREVYGYTF.

The chain recombines TRBV2 with TRBJ2-1; 9 bases agree with TRBD1. Germline CDR1 is SNHLY and CDR2 is FYNNEI. The CDR3 covers 15 residues. V gave up 1 base and J gave up 3 bases; unmatched junction bases: 1. The CDR3 nucleotides read TGTGCCAGCAGTGAAGGACAGGGGGGCTACAATGAGCAGTTCTTC. Its protein is CASSEGQGGYNEQFF.

This chain connects TRBV5-1 to TRBJ2-5; the match to TRBD1 covers 8 bases. The CDR3 length is 17 residues. Trimming removed 4 bases from V and 5 bases from J; junction bases left unmatched: 16. Germline V CDR1 and CDR2: SGHRS, YFSETQ. CDR3 residues: CASSRQGNSVLEETQYF. Written as DNA, the CDR3 is TGCGCCAGCAGCCGACAGGGGAATTCAGTATTAGAGGAGACCCAGTACTTC.

The chain carries TRBV4-2 and TRBJ1-6; no definite D call. The germline gives CDR1 LGHNA, CDR2 YNFKEQ. V was clipped by 0 bases and J by 1 base, with 19 bases between them. This CDR3 region has 20 residues. The DNA of the CDR3 is TGTGCCAGCAGCCAAGATACTCGACAATTGATTCAGTCCTATAATTCACCCCTCCACTTT. It translates to CASSQDTRQLIQSYNSPLHF.

Remarks on this clone: Mismatch with germline at one junction end may stem from a read error. The chain recombines TRBV7-7 with TRBJ1-2, with D possibly TRBD1 on 5 matching bases. CDR3 length equals 14 residues. Germline CDR1 reads SSHAT; CDR2 reads FNYEAQ (reference sequence). The CDR3 DNA is TGTGCTAGCAGCTTAGCTAGGGAGGGGTATGGCTACACCTTC. Translating gives CASSLAREGYGYTF.

The rearrangement links TRBV25-1 to TRBJ1-4; D is possibly TRBD1 (5 bases). Germline V lookup: CDR1 MGHDK, CDR2 SYGVNS. V lost 6 bases and J 8 bases, leaving 19 bases between the germline ends. This CDR3 is 15 amino acids long. The CDR3 here is CASSPGGSMREKLFF. Here the CDR3 DNA reads TGTGCCAGCAGCCCCGGGGGAAGTATGAGAGAAAAACTGTTTTTT.

This sequence joins TRBV27 and TRBJ1-2; TRBD1 aligns across 11 bases. CDR1 and CDR2 from the germline V gene are MNHEY and SMNVEV (reference sequence). The V gene end was trimmed by 5 bases and the J gene end by 4 bases; junction bases not matched to a gene: 9. The CDR3 has 16 amino acids. CDR3: CASSSGWTGGLYGYTF. The CDR3 DNA reads TGTGCCAGCAGTAGTGGCTGGACAGGGGGCCTCTATGGCTACACCTTC.

The genes are TRBV20-1 and TRBJ1-2, with D unclear. V lost 6 bases and J lost 5, with 10 bases in between. This CDR3 is built from 11 residues. Germline CDR1 is DFQATT and CDR2 is SNEGSKA (reference sequence). The CDR3 sequence: CSASGVYGYTF. CDR3 nucleotide sequence: TGCAGTGCCAGCGGGGTTTATGGCTACACCTTC.

The chain carries TRBV2 and TRBJ2-1; D is perhaps TRBD2 (5 bases). The CDR3 sequence is 15 residues long. V was shortened by 11 bases and J by 1 base, with 18 bases between the two germline ends. Germline V CDR1 and CDR2: SNHLY, FYNNEI. In DNA form, the CDR3 reads TGTGCCGGCCTTAGAGAAACTAGTTCCTACAATGAGCAGTTCTTC. It translates to CAGLRETSSYNEQFF.

The chain combines TRBV19 with TRBJ1-5, with D possibly being TRBD1 (6 bases). This CDR3 spans 15 amino acids. V was trimmed by 1 base and J by 6 bases, leaving 13 bases between them. Germline-derived CDR1 and CDR2 are LNHDA and SQIVND (reference sequence). The CDR3 here is CASSIGLGGPQPQHF. The CDR3 coding sequence is TGTGCCAGTAGTATAGGCCTCGGGGGGCCTCAGCCCCAGCATTTT.

The gene calls are TRBV14 and TRBJ1-2, with a possible D match to TRBD1 (5 bases). The ends were cut back, 3 bases at V and 4 bases at J, with 18 bases in the middle. CDR3 length: 16 amino acids. Germline CDR1 and CDR2: SGHDN and FVKESK. The CDR3 protein is CASSHLLPDSLYGYTF. The CDR3 nucleotides read TGTGCCAGCAGCCACCTCCTCCCCGACAGCCTCTATGGCTACACCTTC.

This clone was observed a handful of times. The chain has TRBV25-1 and TRBJ2-4, with 8 bases aligning to TRBD1. J was trimmed by 5 bases and V by 7 bases; bases with no gene match: 13. CDR3 length: 16 residues. The germline V gene encodes CDR1 MGHDK and CDR2 SYGVNS. The CDR3 DNA is TGTGCCAGCACCGAAAGGGGCTCAGGGGGCGAAAACATTCAGTACTTC. This encodes CASTERGSGGENIQYF.

The V call is TRBV13, the J call TRBJ2-1; tentatively, D is TRBD2 (7 bases). This CDR3 is built from 15 residues. Germline V gene lookup returns CDR1 PRHDT and CDR2 FYEKMQ (reference sequence). With 5 bases removed from V and 3 bases from J, the gap between germline ends came to 14 bases. CDR3 residues: CASSPDGGLYNEQFF. CDR3 coding DNA: TGTGCCAGCAGCCCGGACGGGGGGCTCTACAATGAGCAGTTCTTC.

The CDR3: CAYSRGQGSPGANVLTF. CDR3 coding DNA: TGTGCCTACTCCAGGGGACAGGGGTCCCCTGGGGCCAACGTCCTGACTTTC. J is TRBJ2-6 and V is TRBV30; 10 bases map to TRBD1. V shed 7 bases and J 2 bases; nucleotides not matched to a gene: 11. The CDR3 covers 17 residues. Looked up from germline, CDR1 is GTSNPN and CDR2 is SVGIG (reference sequence).

The genes are TRBV30 and TRBJ1-2; D unresolved. The germline V gene encodes CDR1 GTSNPN and CDR2 SVGIG (reference sequence). The V and J ends lost 0 bases and 5 bases respectively, with 13 bases between them. CDR3 length: 14 residues. CDR3 amino acids: CAWSVLGSRYGYTF. CDR3 coding DNA: TGTGCCTGGAGTGTACTGGGGAGTCGATATGGCTACACCTTC.

The V and J genes are TRBV5-1 and TRBJ1-2; D is unclear. Trimming took 3 bases from V and 7 from J, leaving 13 bases between them. The CDR3 is 13 residues long. Germline V gene data show CDR1 as SGHRS and CDR2 as YFSETQ. The CDR3 sequence: CASSSRVISGYTF. The CDR3 bases are TGCGCCAGCAGCTCCCGGGTAATTTCTGGCTACACCTTC.